This TCR beta chain was identified during a study of blood T cells in healthy people across ages. General study findings and limits: A strong correlation was seen between TCR beta diversity and naive T cell percentage. Among T cells, TCR beta diversity per million cells dropped roughly linearly as age rose.

This clonotype has only a few counts. The antigen is undetermined. A second PCR of about 7 to 11 cycles used a sample-barcoded 5' primer and a J-beta primer mix. TCRdb re-called the 5' RACE reads with MiXCR, one entry per CDR3 protein. The data hold about 800,000 distinct CDR3 sequences, with roughly 25% observed a single time. V was pared by 7 bases and J by 9 bases, with 12 bases of the junction left unmatched. CDR3 length: 14 residues. Germline values: CDR1 SQVTM, CDR2 ANQGSEA. These data were also filed under a second study, of T cells of mothers and their children. According to that study: Slightly, though not significantly, more overlap was seen in related than in unrelated mother-child pairs.

The sequencing sample was made of blood. The rearrangement joins TRBV29-1 to TRBJ2-1; 10 positions agree with TRBD2. The sequence was collected from a boy aged 5-17 years in good health. The CDR3 loop reads CSAKRGGERREQFF. The CDR3 DNA reads TGCAGCGCAAAGCGGGGGGGAGAGAGGCGTGAGCAGTTCTTC.